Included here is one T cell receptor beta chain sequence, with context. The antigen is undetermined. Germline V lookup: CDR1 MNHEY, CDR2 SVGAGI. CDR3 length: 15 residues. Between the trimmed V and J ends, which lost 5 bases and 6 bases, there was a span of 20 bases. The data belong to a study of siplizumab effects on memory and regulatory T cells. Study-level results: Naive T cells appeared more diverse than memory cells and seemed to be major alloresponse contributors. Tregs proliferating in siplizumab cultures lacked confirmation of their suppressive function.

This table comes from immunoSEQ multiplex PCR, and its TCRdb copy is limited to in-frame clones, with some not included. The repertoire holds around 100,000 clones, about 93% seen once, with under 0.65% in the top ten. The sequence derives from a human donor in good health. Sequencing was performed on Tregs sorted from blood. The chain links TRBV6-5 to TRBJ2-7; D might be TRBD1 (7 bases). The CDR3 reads CASSIRQGGLGEQYF. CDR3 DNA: TGTGCCAGCAGTATCCGGCAGGGGGGTCTCGGCGAGCAGTACTTC.